The subject of this entry is one TCR beta chain. Its target is unknown. These data belong to a study of beta chain features in type 1 diabetes. Overall study context: Cell yields, gender and age were similar in healthy donors and patients. Findings and limits, study-wide: Shortening that was moderate but significant affected the TCRB CDR3s of Type 1 diabetes patients in all four CD4+ subsets. Reduced insertions and increased deletions marked VDJ junctions in type 1 diabetes patients.

Sequenced material consisted of expressed TCRB transcripts (all of the isolated RNA was reverse transcribed). Clones were sequenced by immunoSEQ multiplex PCR, and TCRdb holds only the in-frame ones, with some missing. The repertoire holds under 200,000 clones, with roughly 8% as singletons. Via the markers CD45RO/CCR7/CD25/CD127/CD95/CD27, stem cell-like memory, regulatory, central memory and naive CD4+ cells were sorted. Material for sequencing was central memory CD4+ T cells from blood. The sequence derives from a woman in her late teens or twenties with type 1 diabetes.

The CDR3 nucleotides read TGTGCCAGCACCGAGCGGGGGGCTGGGGCCAACGTCCTGACTTTC. Protein: CASTERGAGANVLTF. V usage is TRBV2 and J usage is TRBJ2-6, with TRBD2 matching 9 bases. CDR3 length equals 15 residues. Trimming took 7 bases from V and 2 from J; bases not matched to a gene: 3. Germline CDR1 SNHLY, CDR2 FYNNEI.